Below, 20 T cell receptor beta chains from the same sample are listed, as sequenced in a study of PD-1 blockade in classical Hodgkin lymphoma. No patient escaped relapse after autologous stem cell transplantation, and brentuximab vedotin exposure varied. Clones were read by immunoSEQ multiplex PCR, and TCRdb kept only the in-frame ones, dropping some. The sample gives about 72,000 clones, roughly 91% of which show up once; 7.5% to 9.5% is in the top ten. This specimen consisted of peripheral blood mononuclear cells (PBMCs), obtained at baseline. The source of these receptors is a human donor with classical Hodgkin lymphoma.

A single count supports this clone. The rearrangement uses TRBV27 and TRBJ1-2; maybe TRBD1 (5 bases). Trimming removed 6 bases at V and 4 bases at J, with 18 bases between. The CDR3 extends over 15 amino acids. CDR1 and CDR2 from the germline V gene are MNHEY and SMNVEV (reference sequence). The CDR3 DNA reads TGTGCCAGCAGCGCGATCCCGGGGGGATCCTATGGCTACACCTTC. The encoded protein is CASSAIPGGSYGYTF.

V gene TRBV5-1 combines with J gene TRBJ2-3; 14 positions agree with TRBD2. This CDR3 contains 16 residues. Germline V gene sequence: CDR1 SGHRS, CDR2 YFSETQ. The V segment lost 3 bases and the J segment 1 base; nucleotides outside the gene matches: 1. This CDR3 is CASSSGLAGGTDTQYF. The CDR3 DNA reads TGCGCCAGCAGCTCGGGACTAGCGGGGGGCACAGATACGCAGTATTTT.

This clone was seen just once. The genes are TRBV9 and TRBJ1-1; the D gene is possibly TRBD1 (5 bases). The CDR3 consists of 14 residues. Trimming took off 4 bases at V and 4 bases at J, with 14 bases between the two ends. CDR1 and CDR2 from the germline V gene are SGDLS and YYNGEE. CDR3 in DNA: TGTGCCAGCAGCACCCGGGACCCGGGCACTGAAGCTTTCTTT. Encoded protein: CASSTRDPGTEAFF.

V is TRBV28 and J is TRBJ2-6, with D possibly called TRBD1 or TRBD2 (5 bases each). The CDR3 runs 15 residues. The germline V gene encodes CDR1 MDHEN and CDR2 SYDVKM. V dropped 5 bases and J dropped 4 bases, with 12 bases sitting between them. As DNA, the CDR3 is TGTGCCAGCAGTCTTAGGGGAGCCGGGGCCAACGTCCTGACTTTC. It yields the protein CASSLRGAGANVLTF.

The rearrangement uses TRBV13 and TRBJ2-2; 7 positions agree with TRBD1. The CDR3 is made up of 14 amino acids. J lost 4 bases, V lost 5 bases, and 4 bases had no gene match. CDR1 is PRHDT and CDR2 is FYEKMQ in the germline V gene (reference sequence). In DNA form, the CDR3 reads TGTGCCAGCAGCCTCCCAGGGGGCACCGGGGAGCTGTTTTTT. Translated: CASSLPGGTGELFF.

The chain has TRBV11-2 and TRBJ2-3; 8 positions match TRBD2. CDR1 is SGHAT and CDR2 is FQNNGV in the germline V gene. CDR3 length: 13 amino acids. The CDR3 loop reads CASLAGLTDTQYF. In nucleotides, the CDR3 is TGTGCTAGCCTAGCGGGCCTCACAGATACGCAGTATTTT.

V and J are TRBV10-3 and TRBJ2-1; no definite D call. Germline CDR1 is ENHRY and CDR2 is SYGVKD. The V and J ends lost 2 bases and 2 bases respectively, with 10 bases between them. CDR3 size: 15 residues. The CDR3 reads CAISEIASPYNEQFF. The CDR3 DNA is TGTGCCATCAGTGAGATAGCATCCCCCTACAATGAGCAGTTCTTC.

The CDR3 DNA reads TGTGCCAGCAGTGAAGCGAGTAGCGGGCGCACAGATACGCAGTATTTT. Translating it yields CASSEASSGRTDTQYF. The rearrangement links TRBV6-1 to TRBJ2-3, with 7 bases that match TRBD2. Germline values: CDR1 MNHNS, CDR2 SASEGT. V lost 0 bases to trimming and J lost 1 base; unmatched junction nucleotides: 4. CDR3 size: 16 residues.

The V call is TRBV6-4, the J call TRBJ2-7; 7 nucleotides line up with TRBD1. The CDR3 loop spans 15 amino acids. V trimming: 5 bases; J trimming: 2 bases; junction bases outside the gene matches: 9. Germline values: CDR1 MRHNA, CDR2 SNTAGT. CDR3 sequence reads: CASSLHRGSPYEQYF. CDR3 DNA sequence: TGTGCCAGCAGTCTACACAGGGGTTCACCCTACGAGCAGTACTTC.

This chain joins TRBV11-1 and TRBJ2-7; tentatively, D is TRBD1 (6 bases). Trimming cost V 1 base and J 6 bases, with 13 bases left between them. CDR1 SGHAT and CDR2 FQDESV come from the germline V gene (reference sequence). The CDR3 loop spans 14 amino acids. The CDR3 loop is CASSLEGLRGEQYF. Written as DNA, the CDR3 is TGTGCCAGCAGCTTAGAAGGCCTCAGGGGCGAGCAGTACTTC. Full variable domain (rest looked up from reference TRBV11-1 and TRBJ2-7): EAEVAQSPRYKITEKSQAVAFWCDPISGHATLYWYRQILGQGPELLVQFQDESVVDDSQLPKDRFSAERLKGVDSTLKIQPAELGDSAMYLCASSLEGLRGEQYFGPGTRLTVT.

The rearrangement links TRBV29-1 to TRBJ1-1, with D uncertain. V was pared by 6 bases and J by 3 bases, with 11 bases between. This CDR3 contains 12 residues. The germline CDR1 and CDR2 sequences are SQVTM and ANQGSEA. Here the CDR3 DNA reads TGCAGCGTCCGACCGGGAGACACTGAAGCTTTCTTT. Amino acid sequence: CSVRPGDTEAFF.

CDR3 sequence: CASSLLETEAFF. CDR3 in DNA: TGTGCCAGCAGCTTGCTAGAGACTGAAGCTTTCTTT. V and J are TRBV5-6 and TRBJ1-1; D remains unclear. The ends were cut back, 1 base at V and 5 bases at J, with 6 bases in the middle. CDR3 size: 12 residues. From germline, CDR1 is SGHDT and CDR2 YYEEEE.

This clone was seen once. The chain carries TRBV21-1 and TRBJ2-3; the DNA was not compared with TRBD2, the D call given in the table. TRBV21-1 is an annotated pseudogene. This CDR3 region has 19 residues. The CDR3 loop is CASSKFPSPGLAGSDTQYF. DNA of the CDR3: TGTGCCAGCAGCAAATTCCCCTCACCGGGACTAGCGGGATCAGATACGCAGTATTTT.

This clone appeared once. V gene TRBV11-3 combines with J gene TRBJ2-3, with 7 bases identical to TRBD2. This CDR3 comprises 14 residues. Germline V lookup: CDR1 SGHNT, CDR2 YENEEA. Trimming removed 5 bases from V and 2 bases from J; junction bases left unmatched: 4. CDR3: CASSDSGSTDTQYF. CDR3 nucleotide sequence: TGTGCCAGCAGCGATAGCGGGTCCACAGATACGCAGTATTTT.

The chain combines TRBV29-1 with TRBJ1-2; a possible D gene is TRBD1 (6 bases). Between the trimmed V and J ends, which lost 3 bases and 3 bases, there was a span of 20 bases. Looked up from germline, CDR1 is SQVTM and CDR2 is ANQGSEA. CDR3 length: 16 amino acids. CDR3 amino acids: CSVDRKGVGGDYGYTF. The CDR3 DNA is TGCAGCGTTGACCGGAAGGGGGTCGGCGGGGACTATGGCTACACCTTC. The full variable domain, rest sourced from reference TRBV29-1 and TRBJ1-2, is SAVISQKPSRDICQRGTSLTIQCQVDSQVTMMFWYRQQPGQSLTLIATANQGSEATYESGFVIDKFPISRPNLTFSTLTVSNMSPEDSSIYLCSVDRKGVGGDYGYTFGSGTRLTVV.

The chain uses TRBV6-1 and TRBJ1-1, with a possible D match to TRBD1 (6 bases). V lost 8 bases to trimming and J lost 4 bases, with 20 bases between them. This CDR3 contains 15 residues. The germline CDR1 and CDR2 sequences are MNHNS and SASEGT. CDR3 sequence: CASLTGRTVFTEAFF. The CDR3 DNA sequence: TGTGCCAGCCTAACGGGGCGGACAGTTTTCACTGAAGCTTTCTTT.

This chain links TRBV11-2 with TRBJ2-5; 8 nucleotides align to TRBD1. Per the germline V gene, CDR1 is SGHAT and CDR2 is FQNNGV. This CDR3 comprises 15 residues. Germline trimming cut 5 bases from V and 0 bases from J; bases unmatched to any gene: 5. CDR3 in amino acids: CASSPRTGHQETQYF. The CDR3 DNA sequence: TGTGCCAGCAGCCCACGGACAGGGCACCAAGAGACCCAGTACTTC.

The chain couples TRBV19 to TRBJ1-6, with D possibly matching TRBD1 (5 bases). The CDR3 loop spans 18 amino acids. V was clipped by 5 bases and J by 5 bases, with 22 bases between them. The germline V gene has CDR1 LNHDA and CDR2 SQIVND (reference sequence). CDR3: CASSQDIDQRWNNSPLHF. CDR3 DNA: TGTGCCAGTAGTCAGGACATAGATCAGAGATGGAATAATTCACCCCTCCACTTT.

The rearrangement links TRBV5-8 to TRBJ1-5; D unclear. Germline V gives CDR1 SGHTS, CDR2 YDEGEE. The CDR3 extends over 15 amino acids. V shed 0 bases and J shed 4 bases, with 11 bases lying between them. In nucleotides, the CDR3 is TGTGCCAGCAGCTTGGAGGACGGTTTTAATCAGCCCCAGCATTTT. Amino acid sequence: CASSLEDGFNQPQHF.

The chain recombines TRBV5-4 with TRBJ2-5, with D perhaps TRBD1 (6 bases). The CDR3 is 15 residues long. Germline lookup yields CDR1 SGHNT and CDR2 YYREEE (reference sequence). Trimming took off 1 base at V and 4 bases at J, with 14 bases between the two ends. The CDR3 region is CASSLSLQGRETQYF. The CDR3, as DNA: TGTGCCAGCAGCTTGAGTCTACAGGGTAGAGAGACCCAGTACTTC.